This entry concerns a single T cell receptor (beta chain). Germline-derived CDR1 and CDR2 are SNHLY and FYNNEI. This CDR3 region has 14 residues. V dropped 7 bases and J dropped 6; count of bases not matched to a gene: 8. These data belong to a study of blood T cell repertoires in COVID-19. Study as a whole: The samples span acute and convalescent COVID-19 from the United States, Italy and Spain. T cells, B-cell-depleted T cells, or PBMCs provided the cDNA or gDNA that served as material.

As handled by the study authors: The assay estimated nucleated cells by amplifying reference gene primers. Profiling relied on immunoSEQ multiplex PCR, and the TCRdb table lists in-frame clones only, not all of them. V and J calls and clone size are as listed in that table; D and trimming were resolved from the DNA. The sample contains 180,000 or so clones, 80% to 85% of which appear only once. The sequenced material came from peripheral blood. The chain has TRBV2 and TRBJ2-3; 9 bases align to TRBD2. The receptor was derived from a human donor with acute or convalescent COVID-19. The donor label of this sample is uncertain. CDR3 sequence: CASTGVRGGDTQYF. CDR3 DNA: TGTGCCAGCACTGGGGTGCGGGGGGGGGATACGCAGTATTTT.